These T cell receptor beta chains were read from a single sample in a study of T-cell memory formation after mild COVID-19. TCRdb re-analysed the 5' RACE reads in MiXCR, keeping a single row per CDR3 protein. The sample lists approximately 210,000 distinct CDR3 sequences; around 17% were seen once. Sequences were obtained from PBMCs or a T cell subset sorted from them (not recorded which). The origin of the receptors is an adult woman who had mild COVID-19 (a few samples of this study predate the infection). Cell type and time point are not known. Both conserved end residues are part of each CDR3.

CDR3aa,v_gene,j_gene
CSARARQWDQPQHF,TRBV20-1,TRBJ1-5
CASSFSSAPEAFF,TRBV11-2,TRBJ1-1
CASSLGQQTPSTDTQYF,TRBV12-3/TRBV12-4,TRBJ2-3
CASKGTSGYNEQFF,TRBV7-2,TRBJ2-1
CASSRNTYEQYF,TRBV6-5,TRBJ2-7
CASSSRDGTYNEQFF,TRBV11-1,TRBJ2-1
CSARSPSPGSQRYEQYF,TRBV20-1,TRBJ2-7
CASSPRREYEQYF,TRBV12-3/TRBV12-4,TRBJ2-7
CASSPFAGTGNNEQFF,TRBV6-5,TRBJ2-1
CASSRDVEATFF,TRBV6-5,TRBJ1-1
CSARGGGTGVYYGYTF,TRBV20-1,TRBJ1-2
CASSFARNTEAFF,TRBV12-3/TRBV12-4,TRBJ1-1
CASSLGAGQSSYEQYF,TRBV5-1,TRBJ2-7
CASSPTLEGAWGTDTQYF,TRBV9,TRBJ2-3
CASSLRGRGYEHYF,TRBV7-9,TRBJ2-7
CASSLARGSFGPQHF,TRBV12-3/TRBV12-4,TRBJ1-5
CSARDRGLYGYTF,TRBV20-1,TRBJ1-2
CAGLSGRAPTDTQYF,TRBV7-9,TRBJ2-3